This T cell receptor beta chain was captured by sequencing in a study of spatial heterogeneity in lung cancer. Overall study: Detection of beta-chain sequences consistently exceeded that of alpha-chain sequences. Mean representation of each unique TCR and UMI combination in the raw reads exceeded nine occurrences.

Study-wide findings and caveats: Sequencing reached an estimated coverage of tumor T cells that was only roughly 7% for alpha chains and more than 11% for beta chains. Tracking of tumor mutation counts was seen in expanded intratumoral alpha and beta TCR counts.

This clonotype qualifies as medium-sized (0.01 to 0.1%). Its antigen is still unknown. Each CDR3 protein gets one entry after TCRdb re-called the 5' RACE reads with MiXCR. The repertoire has about 3,400 distinct CDR3 sequences, over 5.5% of them found once; the top ten carry around 15%. Time point defined: sample taken at primary tumor resection. There were 75 or so donors, all of them untreated patients with early-stage non-small cell lung cancer. Per the germline V gene, CDR1 is SGHTA and CDR2 is FQGTGA. Trimming took off 4 bases at V and 4 bases at J, with 4 bases between the two ends. The CDR3 contains 12 residues.

The material sequenced was lung tumor tissue, taken at surgery. The chain employs TRBV7-3 and TRBJ2-2; no clear D gene. The receptor was isolated from a female donor with early-stage non-small cell lung cancer. CDR3 in amino acids: CASSYGTGELFF. DNA of the CDR3: TGTGCCAGCAGCTATGGCACCGGGGAGCTGTTTTTT.